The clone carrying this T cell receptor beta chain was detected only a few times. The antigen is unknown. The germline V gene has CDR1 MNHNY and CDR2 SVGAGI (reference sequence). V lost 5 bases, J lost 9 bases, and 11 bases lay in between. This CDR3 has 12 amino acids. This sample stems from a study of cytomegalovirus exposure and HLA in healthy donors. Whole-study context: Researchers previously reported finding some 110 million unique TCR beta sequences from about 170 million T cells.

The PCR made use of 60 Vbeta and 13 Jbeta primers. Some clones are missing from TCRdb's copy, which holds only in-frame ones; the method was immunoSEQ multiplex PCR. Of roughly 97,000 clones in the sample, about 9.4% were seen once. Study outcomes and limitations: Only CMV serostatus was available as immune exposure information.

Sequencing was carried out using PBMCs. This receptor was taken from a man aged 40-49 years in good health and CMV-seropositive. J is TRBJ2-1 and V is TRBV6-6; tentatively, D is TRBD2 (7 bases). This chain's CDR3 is CASSGGGGEQFF. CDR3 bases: TGTGCCAGCAGTGGGGGCGGGGGTGAGCAGTTCTTC.